A selection of T cell receptor beta chains follows, all from one sample in a study of CD8 T cells in Susac syndrome. TCRdb passed the immunoSEQ multiplex PCR reads through MiXCR, listing each CDR3 protein once. The table lists approximately 190,000 distinct CDR3 sequences, almost 96% of them singletons. The specimen sequenced was CD4+ T cells from PBMCs. These receptors all stem from a human donor with Susac syndrome. CDR3s include the opening cysteine and the closing phenylalanine or tryptophan. Each record gives: V gene, D gene, clone size, CDR3 length, J gene, CDR3 DNA, CDR3 protein. A D gene is named only where the DNA matches it firmly. Expanded clones get a size class; other rows say once, few or many, or leave the size out.

>TRBV2|NA|NA|16|TRBJ1-2
TGTGCCAGCAGTGAAGGGGGGACCGCCACTAACTATGGCTACACCTTC
CASSEGGTATNYGYTF
>TRBV11-2|NA|NA|13|TRBJ1-6
TGTGCCAGCAGCTTAGTGACAGTTAGTCCCCTCCACTTT
CASSLVTVSPLHF
>TRBV29-1|NA|NA|12|TRBJ1-1
TGCAGCGTTGTTCAGATAGGGACTGAAGCTTTCTTT
CSVVQIGTEAFF
>TRBV30|TRBD2|NA|15|TRBJ2-3
TGTGCCTGGAGTGTACTAGCGGGGCGACCAGATACGCAGTATTTT
CAWSVLAGRPDTQYF
>TRBV9|NA|NA|12|TRBJ1-6
TGTGCCAGCAGCGTAGTTGGCTCACCCCTCCACTTT
CASSVVGSPLHF
>TRBV6-5|NA|NA|15|TRBJ1-1
TGTGCCAGCAGTTACCACGGGGATCCGGACACTGAAGCTTTCTTT
CASSYHGDPDTEAFF
>TRBV11-2|TRBD2|NA|16|TRBJ2-1
TGTGCCAGCAGCTATAGCGGGGGGGCGTTTGACAATGAGCAGTTCTTC
CASSYSGGAFDNEQFF
>TRBV3-1|NA|few|13|TRBJ1-5
TGTGCCAGCTCGCAGGACAGAAATCAGCCCCAGCATTTT
CASSQDRNQPQHF
>TRBV6-5|NA|once|15|TRBJ2-1
TGTGCCAGCAGCCTCCGACAGGCATATAGGAATGAGCAGTTCTTC
CASSLRQAYRNEQFF
>TRBV30|TRBD2|NA|16|TRBJ2-3
TGTGCCTGGAGTGCAGGACTAGCGGGCCCCCGGGATACGCAGTATTTT
CAWSAGLAGPRDTQYF
>TRBV5-4|NA|NA|15|TRBJ1-1
TGTGCCAGCAGCTTGGGTCTTGGGGAGGGCACTGAAGCTTTCTTT
CASSLGLGEGTEAFF
>TRBV6-6|NA|NA|14|TRBJ1-6
TGTGCCAGCAGTTACTCAGGGCTTAATTCACCCCTCCACTTT
CASSYSGLNSPLHF
>TRBV5-1|NA|NA|14|TRBJ1-5
TGCGCCAGCAGCTTGGAGCCGGGCAATCAGCCCCAGCATTTT
CASSLEPGNQPQHF
>TRBV7-9|NA|NA|15|TRBJ1-2
TGTGCCAGCAGCTTAGAGTACAGAAGATGGGATGGCTACACCTTC
CASSLEYRRWDGYTF
>TRBV20-1|TRBD2|once|15|TRBJ2-1
TGCAGTGCCCGCGGACTAGTAAGGGGCTACAATGAGCAGTTCTTC
CSARGLVRGYNEQFF